This is a list of T cell receptor beta chains from one sample in a study of blood T cell repertoires in COVID-19. The data were produced by immunoSEQ multiplex PCR, yet TCRdb's version contains in-frame clones alone and is incomplete. The table shows around 70,000 clones, with 90% occurring only once. The sample was peripheral blood. The origin of the receptors is a man aged 50 or older with acute or convalescent COVID-19. CDR3s leave out the opening cysteine and the closing phenylalanine or tryptophan. The order of the fields is D gene, V gene, CDR3 protein. A D gene is named only where the DNA matches it firmly.

>.|TRBV28
ASSFSSREPPNEQF
>TRBD2|TRBV7-9
ASSLGPAGGQETQY
>TRBD1|TRBV27
ASSFLGDRGFNNVLT
>.|TRBV7-2
ASSLGALNQPQH
>.|TRBV9
ASKSTYTGELF
>.|TRBV7-9
ASSDRTGRPNTGELF
>.|TRBV27
ASSPRGEKLF
>TRBD1|TRBV6-2/TRBV6-3
ASSSQGIAGNTIY
>TRBD2|TRBV5-1
ASSPGLAGGYNEQF
>TRBD1|TRBV7-3
ASSWGTGNEKLF
>.|TRBV3-1/TRBV3-2
ASSQDLSRAPTNYGYT
>.|TRBV7-8
ASSFRSSYNEQF
>.|TRBV28
ASSFQNQPQH
>.|TRBV2
ASSLRGTEAF
>.|TRBV7-3
ASSEVSGASSEQF
>.|TRBV27
ASSKVSTGRRNTGELF
>.|TRBV27
ASRGARGNTIY
>.|TRBV6-6
ASSYKRKSTDTQY
>TRBD2|TRBV7-2
ASSSRRGGPDTQY
>.|TRBV7-9
ASSLARSSYNEQF
>TRBD1|TRBV6-4
ASSPVGTGAINYGYT
>TRBD2|TRBV5-1
ASSLGLADNEQF